The entry that follows covers one TCR beta chain sequence. The data belong to a study of T cells in Graves' hyperthyroidism and ophthalmopathy. TCR beta CDR3 region amplification was performed from RNA transcripts. HTBI primers were employed in a first-round RT-PCR of the TCR CDR3. TCRdb ran MiXCR on the multiplex PCR reads and lists one entry per CDR3 protein. Of some 600,000 distinct CDR3 sequences in the sample, approximately 15% were seen once. The ends lost 4 bases at V and 10 bases at J; junction bases unmatched: 6. Germline V gene data show CDR1 as SQVTM and CDR2 as ANQGSEA. The CDR3 consists of 12 residues.

The rearrangement joins TRBV29-1 to TRBJ1-1, with 10 bases matching TRBD1. Sequencing was performed on blood. The TCR was taken from a woman in her thirties with Graves' hyperthyroidism that later progressed to Graves' ophthalmopathy. Written as DNA, the CDR3 is TGCAGCGTTGGCGGACAGGGGGGGAGAGCTTTCTTT. It yields the protein CSVGGQGGRAFF.